The clone carrying this TCR beta chain appeared a single time. Its specificity is not known. Trimming cost V 0 bases and J 4 bases, with 7 bases left between them. Per germline, CDR1 SGHAT and CDR2 FQNNGV. The CDR3 length is 13 residues. The table came from immunoSEQ multiplex PCR; TCRdb's copy has only in-frame clones and leaves some out. The sample lists 1,500,000 or so clones; over 95% were seen once. This sample was taken from a study of shared clonotypes between healthy human individuals. Study-wide points: Sampling included only blood; tissue repertoires likely differ.

Sequenced sample: naive CD4+ T cells sorted from blood. Subset of the sample: CD45RA+ positively selected. The receptor was isolated from a young man in good health. The gene calls are TRBV11-2 and TRBJ2-7; no clear D gene. DNA of the CDR3: TGTGCCAGCAGCTTAGATATGGGGTACGAGCAGTACTTC. Its translation: CASSLDMGYEQYF.